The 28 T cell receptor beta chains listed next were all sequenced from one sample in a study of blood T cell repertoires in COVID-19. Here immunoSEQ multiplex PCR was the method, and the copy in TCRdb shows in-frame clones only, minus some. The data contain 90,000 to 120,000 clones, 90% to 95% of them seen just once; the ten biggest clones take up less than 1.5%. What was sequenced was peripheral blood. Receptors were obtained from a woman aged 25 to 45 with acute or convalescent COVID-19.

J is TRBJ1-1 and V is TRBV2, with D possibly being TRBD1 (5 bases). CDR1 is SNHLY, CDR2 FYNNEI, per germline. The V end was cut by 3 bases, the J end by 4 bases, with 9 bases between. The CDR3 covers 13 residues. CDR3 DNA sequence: TGTGCCAGCAGTGAGAGACAGCCCACTGAAGCTTTCTTT. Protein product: CASSERQPTEAFF.

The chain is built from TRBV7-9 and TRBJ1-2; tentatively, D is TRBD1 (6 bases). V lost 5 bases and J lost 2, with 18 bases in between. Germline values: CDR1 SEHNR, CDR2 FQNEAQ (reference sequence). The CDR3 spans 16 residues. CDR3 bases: TGTGCCAGCAGCCTCACTCCTGACAGGAAGAACTATGGCTACACCTTC. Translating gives CASSLTPDRKNYGYTF.

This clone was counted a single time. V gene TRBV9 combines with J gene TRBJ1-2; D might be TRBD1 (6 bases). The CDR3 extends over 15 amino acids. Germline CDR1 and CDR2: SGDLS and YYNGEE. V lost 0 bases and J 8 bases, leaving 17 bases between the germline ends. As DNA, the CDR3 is TGTGCCAGCAGCGTAGGCGGTCAGGGGTTGCGGGGCTACACCTTC. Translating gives CASSVGGQGLRGYTF.

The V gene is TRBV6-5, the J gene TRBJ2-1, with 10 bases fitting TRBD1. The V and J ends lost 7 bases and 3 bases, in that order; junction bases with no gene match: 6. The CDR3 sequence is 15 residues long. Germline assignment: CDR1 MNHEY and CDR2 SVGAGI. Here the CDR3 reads CASTTGQGLYNEQFF. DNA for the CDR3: TGTGCCAGCACAACGGGACAGGGGCTCTACAATGAGCAGTTCTTC.

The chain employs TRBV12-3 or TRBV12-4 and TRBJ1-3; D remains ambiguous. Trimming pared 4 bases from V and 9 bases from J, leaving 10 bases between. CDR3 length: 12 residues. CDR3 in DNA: TGTGCCAGCAGTTCCAGTTTTGTCACCATATATTTT. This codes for CASSSSFVTIYF.

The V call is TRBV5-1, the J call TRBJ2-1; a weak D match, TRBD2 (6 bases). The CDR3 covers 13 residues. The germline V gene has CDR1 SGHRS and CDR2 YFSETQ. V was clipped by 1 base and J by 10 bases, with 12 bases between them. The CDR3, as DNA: TGCGCCAGCAGCTTGTATACGGGAGAAGAGCAGTTCTTC. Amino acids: CASSLYTGEEQFF.

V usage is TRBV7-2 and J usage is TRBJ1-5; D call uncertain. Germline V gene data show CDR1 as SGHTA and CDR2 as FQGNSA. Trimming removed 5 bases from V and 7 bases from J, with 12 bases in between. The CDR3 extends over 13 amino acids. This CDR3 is CASSPTGGQPQHF. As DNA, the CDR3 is TGTGCCAGCAGCCCGACGGGTGGGCAGCCCCAGCATTTT.

As DNA, the CDR3 is TGTGCCAGCAGCTTTGGGACAGGTGGTACAGATACGCAGTATTTT. Its translation is CASSFGTGGTDTQYF. This rearrangement joins TRBV7-9 to TRBJ2-3; 8 nucleotides agree with TRBD1. From germline, CDR1 is SEHNR and CDR2 FQNEAQ (reference sequence). V gave up 3 bases and J gave up 3 bases; unmatched junction bases: 5. The CDR3 spans 15 residues.

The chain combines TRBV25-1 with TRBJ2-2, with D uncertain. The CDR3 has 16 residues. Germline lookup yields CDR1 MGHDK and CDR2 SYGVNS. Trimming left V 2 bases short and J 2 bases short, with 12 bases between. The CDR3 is CASSEVQVYNTGELFF. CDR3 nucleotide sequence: TGTGCCAGCAGTGAAGTGCAGGTTTATAACACCGGGGAGCTGTTTTTT.

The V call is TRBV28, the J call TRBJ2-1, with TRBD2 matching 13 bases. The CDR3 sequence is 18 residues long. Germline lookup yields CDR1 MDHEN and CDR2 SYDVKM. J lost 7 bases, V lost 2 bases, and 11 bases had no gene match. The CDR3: CASSLGLAGVEGENEQFF. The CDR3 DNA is TGTGCCAGCAGTTTAGGACTAGCGGGAGTCGAGGGAGAGAATGAGCAGTTCTTC.

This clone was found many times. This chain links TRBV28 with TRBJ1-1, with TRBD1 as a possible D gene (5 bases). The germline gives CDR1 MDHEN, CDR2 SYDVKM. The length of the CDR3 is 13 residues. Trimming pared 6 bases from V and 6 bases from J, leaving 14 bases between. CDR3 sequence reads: CASRLPGGSEAFF. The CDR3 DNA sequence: TGTGCCAGCAGACTCCCGGGGGGATCTGAAGCTTTCTTT.

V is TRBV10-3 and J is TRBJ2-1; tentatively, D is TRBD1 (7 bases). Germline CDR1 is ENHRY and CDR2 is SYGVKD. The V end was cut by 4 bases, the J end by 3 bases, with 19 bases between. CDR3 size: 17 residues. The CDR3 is CAISALGDRDFYNEQFF. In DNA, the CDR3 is TGTGCCATCAGTGCCCTCGGCGACAGGGACTTCTACAATGAGCAGTTCTTC.

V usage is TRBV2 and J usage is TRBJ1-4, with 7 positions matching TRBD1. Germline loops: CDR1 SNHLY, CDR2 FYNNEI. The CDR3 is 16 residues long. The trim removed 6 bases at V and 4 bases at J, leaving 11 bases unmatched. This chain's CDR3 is CASRQNTGAGNEKLFF. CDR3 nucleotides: TGTGCCAGCAGACAAAATACAGGGGCGGGTAATGAAAAACTGTTTTTT.

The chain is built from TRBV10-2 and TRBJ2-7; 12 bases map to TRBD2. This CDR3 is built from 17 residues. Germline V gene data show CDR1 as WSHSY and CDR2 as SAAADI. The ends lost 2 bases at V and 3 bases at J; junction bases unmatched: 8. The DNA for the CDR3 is TGCGCCAGCAGTGAGACTAGCGGGGGGCGGGGGGTCTACGAGCAGTACTTC. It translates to CASSETSGGRGVYEQYF.

CDR3 sequence (DNA): TGTGCCAGCAGCCTCCGGACTAGCGGCTCCTACAATGAGCAGTTCTTC. This codes for CASSLRTSGSYNEQFF. This chain joins TRBV14 and TRBJ2-1; 10 bases match TRBD2. Germline-derived CDR1 and CDR2 are SGHDN and FVKESK. The V and J ends lost 4 bases and 0 bases, in that order; junction bases with no gene match: 3. The CDR3 has 16 residues.

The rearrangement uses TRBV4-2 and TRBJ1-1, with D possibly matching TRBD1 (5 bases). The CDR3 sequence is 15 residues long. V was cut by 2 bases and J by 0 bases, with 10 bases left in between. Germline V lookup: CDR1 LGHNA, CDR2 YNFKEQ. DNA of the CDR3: TGTGCCAGCAGCCAACAGGGCCCCATGAACACTGAAGCTTTCTTT. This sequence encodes CASSQQGPMNTEAFF.

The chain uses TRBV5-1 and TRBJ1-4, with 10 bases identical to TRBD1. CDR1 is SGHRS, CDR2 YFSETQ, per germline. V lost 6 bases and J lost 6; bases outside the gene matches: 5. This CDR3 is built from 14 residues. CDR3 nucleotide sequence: TGCGCCAGCACCACCGGGACAGGGGATGAAAAACTGTTTTTT. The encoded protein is CASTTGTGDEKLFF.

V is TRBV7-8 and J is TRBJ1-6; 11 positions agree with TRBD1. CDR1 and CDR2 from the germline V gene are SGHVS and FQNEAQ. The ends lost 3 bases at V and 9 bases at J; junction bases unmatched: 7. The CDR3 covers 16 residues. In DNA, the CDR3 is TGTGCCAGCAGCTTGACTACCGGGACAGGGGGTTCACCCCTCCACTTT. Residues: CASSLTTGTGGSPLHF. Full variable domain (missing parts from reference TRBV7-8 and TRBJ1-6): GAGVSQSPRYKVAKRGQDVALRCDPISGHVSLFWYQQALGQGPEFLTYFQNEAQLDKSGLPSDRFFAERPEGSVSTLKIQRTQQEDSAVYLCASSLTTGTGGSPLHFGNGTRLTVT.

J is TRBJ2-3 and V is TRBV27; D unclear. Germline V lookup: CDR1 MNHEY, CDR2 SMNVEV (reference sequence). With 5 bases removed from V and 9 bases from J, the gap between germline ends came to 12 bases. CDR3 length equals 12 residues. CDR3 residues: CASSDSEHTQYF. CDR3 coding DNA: TGTGCCAGCAGTGATTCGGAGCACACGCAGTATTTT.

In DNA form, the CDR3 reads TGTGCCAGCAGTGCGGACTCGAGCTCCTACAATGAGCAGTTCTTC. Translation gives CASSADSSSYNEQFF. V usage is TRBV6-2 or TRBV6-3 and J usage is TRBJ2-1, with D perhaps matching TRBD2 (5 bases). V shed 5 bases and J shed 0 bases, with 11 bases lying between them. The CDR3 runs 15 residues. The germline V gene has CDR1 MNHEY and CDR2 SVGEGT.

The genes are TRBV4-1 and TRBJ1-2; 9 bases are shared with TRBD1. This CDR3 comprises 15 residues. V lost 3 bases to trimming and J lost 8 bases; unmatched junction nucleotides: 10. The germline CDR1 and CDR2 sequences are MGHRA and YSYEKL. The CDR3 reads CASSHLTGTGLGYTF. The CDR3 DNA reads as TGCGCCAGCAGCCACCTAACCGGGACAGGGTTGGGCTACACCTTC.

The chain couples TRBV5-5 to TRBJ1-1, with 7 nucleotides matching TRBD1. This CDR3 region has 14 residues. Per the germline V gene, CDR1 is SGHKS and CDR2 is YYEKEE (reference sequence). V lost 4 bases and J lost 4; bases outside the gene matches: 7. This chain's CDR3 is CASSPQGLGTEAFF. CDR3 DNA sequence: TGTGCCAGCAGCCCACAGGGGCTGGGCACTGAAGCTTTCTTT.

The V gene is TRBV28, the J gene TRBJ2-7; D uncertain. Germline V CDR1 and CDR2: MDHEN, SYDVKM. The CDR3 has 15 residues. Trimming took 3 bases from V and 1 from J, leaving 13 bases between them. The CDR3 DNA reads TGTGCCAGCAGTTTCTTCCCCAGTCTTTCCTACGAGCAGTACTTC. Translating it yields CASSFFPSLSYEQYF.

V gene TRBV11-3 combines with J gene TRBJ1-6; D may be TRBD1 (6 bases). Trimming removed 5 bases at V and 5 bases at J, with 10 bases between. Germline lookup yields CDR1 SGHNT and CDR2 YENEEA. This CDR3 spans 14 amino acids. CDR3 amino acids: CASSPQGNNSPLHF. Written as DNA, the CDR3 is TGTGCCAGCAGCCCACAGGGAAATAATTCACCCCTCCACTTT.

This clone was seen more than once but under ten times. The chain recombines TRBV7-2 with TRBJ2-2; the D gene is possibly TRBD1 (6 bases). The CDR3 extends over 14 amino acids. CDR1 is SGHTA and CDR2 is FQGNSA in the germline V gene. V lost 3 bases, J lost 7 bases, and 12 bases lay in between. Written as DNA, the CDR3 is TGTGCCAGCAGCTTGCAGGGGATCGGCGGGGAGCTGTTTTTT. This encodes CASSLQGIGGELFF. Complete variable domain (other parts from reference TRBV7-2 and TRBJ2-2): GAGVSQSPSNKVTEKGKDVELRCDPISGHTALYWYRQSLGQGLEFLIYFQGNSAPDKSGLPSDRFSAERTGGSVSTLTIQRTQQEDSAVYLCASSLQGIGGELFFGEGSRLTVL.

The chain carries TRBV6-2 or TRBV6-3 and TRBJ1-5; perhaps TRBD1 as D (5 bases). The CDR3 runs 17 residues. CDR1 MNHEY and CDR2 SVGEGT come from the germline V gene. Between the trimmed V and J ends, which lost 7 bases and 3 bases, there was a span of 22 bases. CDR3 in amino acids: CASTYSPAGGANQPQHF. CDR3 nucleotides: TGTGCCAGCACCTACTCCCCCGCCGGAGGGGCCAATCAGCCCCAGCATTTT.

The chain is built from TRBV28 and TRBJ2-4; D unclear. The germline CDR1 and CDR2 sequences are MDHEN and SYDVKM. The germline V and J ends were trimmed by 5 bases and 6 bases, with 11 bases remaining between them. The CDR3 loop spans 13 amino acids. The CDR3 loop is CASSPASGNIQYF. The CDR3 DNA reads TGTGCCAGCAGTCCCGCCTCCGGAAACATTCAGTACTTC.

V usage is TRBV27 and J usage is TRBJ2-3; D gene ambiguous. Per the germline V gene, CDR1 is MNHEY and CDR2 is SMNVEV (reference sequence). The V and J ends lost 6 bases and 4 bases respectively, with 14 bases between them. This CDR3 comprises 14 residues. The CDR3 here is CASSNSFRADTQYF. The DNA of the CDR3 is TGTGCCAGCAGCAATTCTTTTCGGGCAGATACGCAGTATTTT.